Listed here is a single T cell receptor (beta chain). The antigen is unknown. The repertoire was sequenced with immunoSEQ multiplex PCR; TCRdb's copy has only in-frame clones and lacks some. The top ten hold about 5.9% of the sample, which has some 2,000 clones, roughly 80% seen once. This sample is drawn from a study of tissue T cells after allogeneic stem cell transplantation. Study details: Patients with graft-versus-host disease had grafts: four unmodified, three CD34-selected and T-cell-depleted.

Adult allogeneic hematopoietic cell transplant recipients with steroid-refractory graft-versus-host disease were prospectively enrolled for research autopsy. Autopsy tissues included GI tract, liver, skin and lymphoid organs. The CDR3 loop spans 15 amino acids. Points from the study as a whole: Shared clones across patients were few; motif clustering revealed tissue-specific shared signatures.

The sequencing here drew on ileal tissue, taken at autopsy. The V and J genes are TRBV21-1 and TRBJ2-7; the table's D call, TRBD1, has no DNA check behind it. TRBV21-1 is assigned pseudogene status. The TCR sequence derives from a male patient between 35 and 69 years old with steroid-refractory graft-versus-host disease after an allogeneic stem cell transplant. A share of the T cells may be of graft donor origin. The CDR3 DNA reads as TGTGCCAGCAGCGGACCGTCCAGGACAGGCTACGAGCAGTACTTC. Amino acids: CASSGPSRTGYEQYF.